This T cell receptor beta chain was documented in a study of metastatic and nonmetastatic thyroid tumors (TCRdb year 2020). Background for the entire study: For patients with malignant and with benign thyroid disease, the researchers compared repertoires between peripheral blood samples and tumor or nodule tissue samples. On the study overall, not on this receptor specifically: TCR beta diversity was reported as significantly higher in malignant tumors than in benign nodules, in both blood and tumor samples.

After removal of 3 bases from V and 8 bases from J, the junction retains 6 bases not matched to a gene. CDR1 and CDR2 (MNHNS, SASEGT) derive from the germline V gene. Spanning cysteine to phenylalanine, the CDR3 consists of 14 amino acids. The retained sequence is limited to the CDR3, 42 bases, with the frame set at the first base. Library preparation used PCR. Reads for this sample came from an Illumina HiSeq 4000. High-throughput sequencing was used to profile the CDR3 region of the TCR beta-chain in every patient. The study's own analysis went as follows. CDR3 differences across clinicopathological groups were used to build a classifier for discriminating distant-metastatic papillary thyroid cancer patients. The Shannon index was used to assess repertoire diversity, and the Morisita-Horn index was used to assess tumor-blood repertoire similarity. Using fastp trimming at Q25 and MiXCR clonotype assembly, TCRdb reanalyzed the public sequencing data and kept in-frame beta chains. None of the V and J calls come from the authors' own analysis; TCRdb made them. The sample table holds about 20,000 clones, of which about a sixth were seen once. Under 20% of the sample rests with the top ten.

By sample share, this clone is medium-sized (0.01 to 0.1%). Its antigen is not yet known. No base quality values were provided; no much bigger clone lies one nucleotide off. Before undergoing thyroid surgery, none of the patients had been given any kind of treatment. Using T-cell receptor beta sequencing, the researchers looked back retrospectively at clinical samples from patients, gathered between about 2012 and 2019. The chain links TRBV6-1 with TRBJ1-2; 10 central bases correspond to TRBD1. Sequenced input: blood. The TCR comes from a female donor with papillary thyroid cancer or a benign thyroid nodule (not recorded which). Some clones in this sample may be carry-over from other donors' samples. The DNA is as follows: TGTGCCAGCAGTGACCGACAGGGGGCGCGGGGCTACACCTTC. It specifies CASSDRQGARGYTF.